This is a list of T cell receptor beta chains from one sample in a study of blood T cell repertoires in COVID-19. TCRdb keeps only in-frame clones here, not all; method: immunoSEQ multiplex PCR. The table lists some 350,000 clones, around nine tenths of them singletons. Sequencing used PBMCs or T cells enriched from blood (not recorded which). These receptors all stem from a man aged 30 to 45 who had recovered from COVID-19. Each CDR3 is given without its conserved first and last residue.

ASSKSGGAADTQY	TRBV7-9	TRBJ2-3
ATSDLGRDGYT	TRBV24-1	TRBJ1-2
ASSVSRGADHNYGYT	TRBV9	TRBJ1-2
SAPKETQY	TRBV20-1	TRBJ2-5
AWSVYRGIGEQF	TRBV30	TRBJ2-1
ASTRGLAADTQY	TRBV7-2	TRBJ2-3
ASSPDRGGGTEAF	TRBV11-2	TRBJ1-1
ASSEGGQGAGEQY	TRBV6-1	TRBJ2-7
ASSARLGEGYT	TRBV13	TRBJ1-2
ASSQGGYEQY	TRBV3-1/TRBV3-2	TRBJ2-7
ASSTGNTEAF	TRBV9	TRBJ1-1
ASSPLGGPYEQY	TRBV5-6	TRBJ2-7